This TCR beta chain is drawn from a study of OX40 agonist ivuxolimab in advanced cancers. Looking at the study overall: Head and neck, renal cell, melanoma or hepatocellular carcinoma were the cancers that dose-escalation patients had. Study-level findings and limits: Partial responders at 0.1-3.0 mg/kg showed near-lowest clonal expansion.

V was trimmed by 7 bases and J by 6 bases, leaving 8 bases between them. Looked up from germline, CDR1 is LNHDA and CDR2 is SQIVND (reference sequence). This CDR3 is built from 11 residues. In the case of this clone: Its antigen remains unknown.

Libraries were prepared by immunoSEQ multiplex PCR; TCRdb keeps only in-frame clonotypes and omits some of them. The sample includes around 22,000 clones, 75% to 90% seen only once; the top ten take roughly 15%. This TCR derives from an adult with an advanced solid tumor such as melanoma, head and neck, liver or kidney cancer. The source material was CD4+ or CD8+ T cells sorted from blood, sampled in a trial of the OX40 agonist ivuxolimab. The gene calls are TRBV19 and TRBJ2-3; D gene ambiguous. The CDR3 sequence: CASTSRDTQYF. The DNA for the CDR3 is TGTGCCAGTACCTCCCGCGATACGCAGTATTTT.